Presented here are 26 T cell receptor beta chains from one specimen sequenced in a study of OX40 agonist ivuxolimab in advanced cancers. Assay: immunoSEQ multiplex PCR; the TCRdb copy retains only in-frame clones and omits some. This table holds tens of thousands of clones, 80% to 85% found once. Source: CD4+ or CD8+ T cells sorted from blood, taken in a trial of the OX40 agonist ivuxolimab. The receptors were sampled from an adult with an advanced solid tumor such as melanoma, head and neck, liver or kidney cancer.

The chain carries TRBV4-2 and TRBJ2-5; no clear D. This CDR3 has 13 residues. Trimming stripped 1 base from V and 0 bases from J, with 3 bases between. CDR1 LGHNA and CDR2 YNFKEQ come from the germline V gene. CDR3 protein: CASSQGDQETQYF. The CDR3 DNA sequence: TGTGCCAGCAGCCAAGGAGACCAAGAGACCCAGTACTTC.

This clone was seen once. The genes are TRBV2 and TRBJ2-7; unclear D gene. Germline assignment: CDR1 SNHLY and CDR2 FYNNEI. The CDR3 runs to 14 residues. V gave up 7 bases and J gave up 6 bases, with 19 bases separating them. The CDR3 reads CASNVRRKEAEQYF. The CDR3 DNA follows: TGTGCCAGCAACGTAAGACGGAAGGAAGCCGAGCAGTACTTC.

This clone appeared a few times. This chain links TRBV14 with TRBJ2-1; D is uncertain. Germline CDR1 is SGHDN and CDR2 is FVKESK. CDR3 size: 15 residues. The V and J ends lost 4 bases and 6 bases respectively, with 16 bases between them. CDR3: CASSRHTDLVNEQFF. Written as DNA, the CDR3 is TGTGCCAGCAGCCGCCACACGGATTTAGTCAATGAGCAGTTCTTC.

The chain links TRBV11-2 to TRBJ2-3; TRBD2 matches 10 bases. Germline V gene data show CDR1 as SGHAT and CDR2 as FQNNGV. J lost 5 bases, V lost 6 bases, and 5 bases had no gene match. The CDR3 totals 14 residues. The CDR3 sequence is CASSLAGVRDTQYF. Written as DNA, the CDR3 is TGTGCCAGCAGTCTAGCGGGGGTACGAGATACGCAGTATTTT. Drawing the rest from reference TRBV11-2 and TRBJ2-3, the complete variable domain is EAGVAQSPRYKIIEKRQSVAFWCNPISGHATLYWYQQILGQGPKLLIQFQNNGVVDDSQLPKDRFSAERLKGVDSTLKIQPAKLEDSAVYLCASSLAGVRDTQYFGPGTRLTVL.

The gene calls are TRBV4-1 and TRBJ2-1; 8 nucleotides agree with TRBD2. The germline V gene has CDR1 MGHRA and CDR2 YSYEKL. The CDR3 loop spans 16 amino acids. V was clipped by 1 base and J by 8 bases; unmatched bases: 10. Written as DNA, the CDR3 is TGCGCCAGCAGCCAAGTGCCGGGACTAGTCCCTTATGAGCAGTTCTTC. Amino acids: CASSQVPGLVPYEQFF.

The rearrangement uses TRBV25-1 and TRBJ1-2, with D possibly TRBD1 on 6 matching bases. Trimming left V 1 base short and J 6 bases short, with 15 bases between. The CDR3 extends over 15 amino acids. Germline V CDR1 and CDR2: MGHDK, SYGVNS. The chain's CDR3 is CASSELGGATDGYTF. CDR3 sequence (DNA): TGTGCCAGCAGTGAATTGGGGGGGGCGACCGATGGCTACACCTTC.

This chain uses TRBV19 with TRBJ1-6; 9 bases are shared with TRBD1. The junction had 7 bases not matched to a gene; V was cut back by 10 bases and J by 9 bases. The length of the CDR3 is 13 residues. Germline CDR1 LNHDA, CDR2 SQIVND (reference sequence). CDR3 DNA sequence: TGTGCCACCCCGGGACAGGGTATTTCACCCCTCCACTTT. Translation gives CATPGQGISPLHF.

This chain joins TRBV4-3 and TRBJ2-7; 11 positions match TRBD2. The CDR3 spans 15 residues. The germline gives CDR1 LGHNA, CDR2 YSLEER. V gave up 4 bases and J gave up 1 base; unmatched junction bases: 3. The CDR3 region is CASSRVAGGSYEQYF. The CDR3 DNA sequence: TGCGCCAGCAGCCGAGTAGCGGGAGGGTCCTACGAGCAGTACTTC.

The CDR3, as DNA: TGTGCCAGCAGCTTAGTAGGAAGCACCGGGGAGCTGTTTTTT. Translation: CASSLVGSTGELFF. The gene calls are TRBV7-6 and TRBJ2-2; D uncertain. Germline CDR1 SGHVS, CDR2 FNYEAQ. Deletions cut 1 base from V and 4 bases from J, with 7 bases between. The CDR3 contains 14 residues.

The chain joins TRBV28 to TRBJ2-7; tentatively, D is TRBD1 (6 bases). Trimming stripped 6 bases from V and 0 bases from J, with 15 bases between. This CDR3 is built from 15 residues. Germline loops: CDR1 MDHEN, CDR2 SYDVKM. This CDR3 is CASRYPGESSYEQYF. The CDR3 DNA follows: TGTGCCAGCAGATACCCAGGGGAAAGCTCCTACGAGCAGTACTTC.

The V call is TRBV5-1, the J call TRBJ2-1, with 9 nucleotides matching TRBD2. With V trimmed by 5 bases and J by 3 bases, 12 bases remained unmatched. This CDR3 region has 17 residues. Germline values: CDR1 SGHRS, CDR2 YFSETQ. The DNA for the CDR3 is TGCGCCAGCAGAGGAGTTAGCGGGGGCCCAAACTACAATGAGCAGTTCTTC. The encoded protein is CASRGVSGGPNYNEQFF.

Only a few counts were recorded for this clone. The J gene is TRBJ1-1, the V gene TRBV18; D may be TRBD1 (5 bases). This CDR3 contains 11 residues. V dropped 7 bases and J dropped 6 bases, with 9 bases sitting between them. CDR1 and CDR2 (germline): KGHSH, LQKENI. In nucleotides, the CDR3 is TGTGCCAGCTTTCAGGGCGCTGAAGCTTTCTTT. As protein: CASFQGAEAFF.

The CDR3 region has the DNA TGTGCCAGCCGAGGGGGCCCCCGGGAGCAGTACTTC. Translated, it gives CASRGGPREQYF. This chain joins TRBV2 and TRBJ2-7; 7 nucleotides agree with TRBD1. From germline, CDR1 is SNHLY and CDR2 FYNNEI. The CDR3 has 12 residues. With 8 bases clipped from V and 7 bases from J, the junction kept 8 bases outside the gene matches.

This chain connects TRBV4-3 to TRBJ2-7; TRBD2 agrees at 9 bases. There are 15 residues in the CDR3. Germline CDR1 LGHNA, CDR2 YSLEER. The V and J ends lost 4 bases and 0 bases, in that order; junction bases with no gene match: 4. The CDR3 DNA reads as TGCGCCAGCAGCCTCCCTAGCGGGATCTCCTACGAGCAGTACTTC. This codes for CASSLPSGISYEQYF.

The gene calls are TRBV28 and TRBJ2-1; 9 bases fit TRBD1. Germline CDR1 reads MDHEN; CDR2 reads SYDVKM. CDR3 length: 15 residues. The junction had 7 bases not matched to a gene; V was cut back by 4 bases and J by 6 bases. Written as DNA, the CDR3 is TGTGCCAGCAGTTCTCAGGGGACAGGGTTCAATGAGCAGTTCTTC. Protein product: CASSSQGTGFNEQFF.

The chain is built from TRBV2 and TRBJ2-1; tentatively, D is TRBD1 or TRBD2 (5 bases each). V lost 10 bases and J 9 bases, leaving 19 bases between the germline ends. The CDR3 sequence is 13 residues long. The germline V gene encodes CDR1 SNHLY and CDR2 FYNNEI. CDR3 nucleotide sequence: TGTGCCACCTCCAGGCTGGGGACGGGTGAGCAGTTCTTC. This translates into CATSRLGTGEQFF.

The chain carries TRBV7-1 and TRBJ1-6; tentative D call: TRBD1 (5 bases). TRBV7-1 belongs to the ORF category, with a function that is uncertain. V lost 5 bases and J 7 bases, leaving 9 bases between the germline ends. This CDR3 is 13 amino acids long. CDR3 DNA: TGTGCCAGCAGCGAGGGACCGAATTCACCCCTCCACTTT. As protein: CASSEGPNSPLHF.

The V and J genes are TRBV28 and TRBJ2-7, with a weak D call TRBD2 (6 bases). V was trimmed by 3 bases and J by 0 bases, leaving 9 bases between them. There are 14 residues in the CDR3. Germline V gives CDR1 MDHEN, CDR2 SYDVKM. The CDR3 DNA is TGTGCCAGCAGTTTGGGACTGAGCTCCTACGAGCAGTACTTC. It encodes CASSLGLSSYEQYF.

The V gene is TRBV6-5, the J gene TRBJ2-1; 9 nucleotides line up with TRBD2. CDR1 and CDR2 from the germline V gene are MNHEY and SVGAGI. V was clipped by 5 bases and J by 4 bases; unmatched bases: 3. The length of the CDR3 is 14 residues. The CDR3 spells CASSRLAAYNEQFF. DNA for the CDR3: TGTGCCAGCAGTCGACTAGCGGCTTACAATGAGCAGTTCTTC.

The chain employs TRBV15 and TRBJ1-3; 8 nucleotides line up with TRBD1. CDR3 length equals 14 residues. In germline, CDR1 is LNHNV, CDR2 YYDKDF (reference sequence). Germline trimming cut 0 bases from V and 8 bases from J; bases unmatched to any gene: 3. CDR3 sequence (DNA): TGTGCCACCAGCAGAGAAGACAGGGGCCACACCATATATTTT. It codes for CATSREDRGHTIYF.

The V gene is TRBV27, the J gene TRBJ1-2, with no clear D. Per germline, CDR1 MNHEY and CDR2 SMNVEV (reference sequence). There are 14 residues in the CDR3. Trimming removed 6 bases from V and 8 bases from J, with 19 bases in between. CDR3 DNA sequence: TGTGCCAGCAGCTTAGGAGGGCGGGAAGGAGGCTACACCTTC. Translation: CASSLGGREGGYTF.

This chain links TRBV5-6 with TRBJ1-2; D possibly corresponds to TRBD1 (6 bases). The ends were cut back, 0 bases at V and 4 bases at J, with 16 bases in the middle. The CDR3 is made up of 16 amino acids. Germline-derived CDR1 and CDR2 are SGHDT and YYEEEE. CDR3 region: CASSLVGPGVGYGYTF. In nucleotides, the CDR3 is TGTGCCAGCAGCTTGGTGGGGCCAGGGGTCGGCTATGGCTACACCTTC.

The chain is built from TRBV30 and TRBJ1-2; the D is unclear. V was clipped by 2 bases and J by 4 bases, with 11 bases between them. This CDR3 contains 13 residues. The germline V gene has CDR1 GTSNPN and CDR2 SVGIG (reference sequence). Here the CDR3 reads CAWSRSLLYGYTF. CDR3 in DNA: TGTGCCTGGAGTCGAAGCCTCCTCTATGGCTACACCTTC.

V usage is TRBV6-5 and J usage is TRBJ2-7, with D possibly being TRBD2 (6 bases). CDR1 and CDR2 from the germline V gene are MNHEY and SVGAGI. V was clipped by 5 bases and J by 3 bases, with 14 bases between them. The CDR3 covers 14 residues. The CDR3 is CASSTGSINYEQYF. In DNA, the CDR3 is TGTGCCAGCAGTACCGGGAGCATCAACTACGAGCAGTACTTC.

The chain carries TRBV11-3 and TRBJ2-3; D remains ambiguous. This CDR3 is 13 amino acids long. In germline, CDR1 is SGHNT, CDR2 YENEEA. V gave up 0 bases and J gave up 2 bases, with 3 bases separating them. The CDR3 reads CASSLDITDTQYF. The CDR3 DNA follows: TGTGCCAGCAGCTTAGATATCACAGATACGCAGTATTTT.

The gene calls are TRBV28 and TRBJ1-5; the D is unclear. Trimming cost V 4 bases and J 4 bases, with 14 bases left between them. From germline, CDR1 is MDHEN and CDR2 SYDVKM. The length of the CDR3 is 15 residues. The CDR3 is CASSSHGKVNQPQHF. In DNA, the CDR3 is TGTGCCAGCAGTTCCCACGGGAAGGTTAATCAGCCCCAGCATTTT.